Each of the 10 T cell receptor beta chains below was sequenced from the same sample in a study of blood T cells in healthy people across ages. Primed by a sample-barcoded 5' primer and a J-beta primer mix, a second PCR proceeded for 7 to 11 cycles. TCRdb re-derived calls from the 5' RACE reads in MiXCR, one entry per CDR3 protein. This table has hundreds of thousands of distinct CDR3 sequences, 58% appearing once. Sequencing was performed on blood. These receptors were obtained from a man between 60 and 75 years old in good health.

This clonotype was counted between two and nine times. For the CDR3, the DNA is TGTGCCAGCAGCTTAGCGGAATATGGCTACACCTTC. It encodes CASSLAEYGYTF. The rearrangement joins TRBV7-9 to TRBJ1-2; D is undetermined. The germline CDR1 and CDR2 sequences are SEHNR and FQNEAQ (reference sequence). This CDR3 is 12 amino acids long. The V gene lost 0 bases and the J gene lost 5 bases, with 4 bases spanning the gap.

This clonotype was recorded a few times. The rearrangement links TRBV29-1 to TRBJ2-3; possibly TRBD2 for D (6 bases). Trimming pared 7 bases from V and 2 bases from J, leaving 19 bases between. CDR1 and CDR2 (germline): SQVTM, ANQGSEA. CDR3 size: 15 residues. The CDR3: CSGGLGTQDTDTQYF. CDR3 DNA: TGCAGCGGCGGACTTGGGACTCAGGACACAGATACGCAGTATTTT.

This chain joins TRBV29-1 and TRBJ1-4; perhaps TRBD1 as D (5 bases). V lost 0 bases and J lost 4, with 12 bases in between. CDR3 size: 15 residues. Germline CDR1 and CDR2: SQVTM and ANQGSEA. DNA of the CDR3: TGCAGCGTTGAAGATCCGAGGGGTCGTAATGAAAAACTGTTTTTT. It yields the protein CSVEDPRGRNEKLFF. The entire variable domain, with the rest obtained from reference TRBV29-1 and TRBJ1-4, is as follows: SAVISQKPSRDICQRGTSLTIQCQVDSQVTMMFWYRQQPGQSLTLIATANQGSEATYESGFVIDKFPISRPNLTFSTLTVSNMSPEDSSIYLCSVEDPRGRNEKLFFGSGTQLSVL.

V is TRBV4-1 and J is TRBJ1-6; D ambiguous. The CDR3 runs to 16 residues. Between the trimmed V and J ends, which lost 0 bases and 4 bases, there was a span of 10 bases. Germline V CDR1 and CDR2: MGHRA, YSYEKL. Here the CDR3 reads CASSQDESSYNSPLHF. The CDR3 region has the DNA TGCGCCAGCAGCCAAGATGAGAGTTCGTATAATTCACCCCTCCACTTT.

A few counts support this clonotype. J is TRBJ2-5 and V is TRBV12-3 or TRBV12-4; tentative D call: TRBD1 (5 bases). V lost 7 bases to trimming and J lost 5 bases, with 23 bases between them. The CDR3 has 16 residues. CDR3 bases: TGTGCCAGCACCCCCGACCGGCCAGGGTTGTTGGAGACCCAGTACTTC. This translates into CASTPDRPGLLETQYF.

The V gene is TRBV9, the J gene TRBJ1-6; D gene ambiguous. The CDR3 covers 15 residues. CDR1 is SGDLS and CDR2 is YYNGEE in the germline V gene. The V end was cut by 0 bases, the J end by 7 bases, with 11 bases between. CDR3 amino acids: CASSVEPGNNSPLHF. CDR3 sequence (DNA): TGTGCCAGCAGCGTAGAACCTGGGAACAATTCACCCCTCCACTTT.

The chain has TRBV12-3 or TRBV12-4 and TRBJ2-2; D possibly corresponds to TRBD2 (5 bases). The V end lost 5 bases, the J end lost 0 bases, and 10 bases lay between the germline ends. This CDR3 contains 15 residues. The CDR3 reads CASSKDSANTGELFF. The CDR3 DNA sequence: TGTGCCAGCAGTAAGGACTCAGCGAACACCGGGGAGCTGTTTTTT.

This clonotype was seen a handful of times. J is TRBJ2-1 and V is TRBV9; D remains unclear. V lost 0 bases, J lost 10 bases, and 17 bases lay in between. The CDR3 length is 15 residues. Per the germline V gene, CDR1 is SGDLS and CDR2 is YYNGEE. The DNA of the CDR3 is TGTGCCAGCAGCGTAGGGCGGACCGTGAGCTACGAGCAGTTCTTC. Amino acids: CASSVGRTVSYEQFF.

CDR3 sequence (DNA): TGCAGTGCCGTGGGAAGTAATGAAAAACTGTTTTTT. Protein sequence: CSAVGSNEKLFF. The chain employs TRBV20-1 and TRBJ1-4; D unclear. V dropped 6 bases and J dropped 4 bases, with 9 bases sitting between them. The CDR3 consists of 12 residues. Looked up from germline, CDR1 is DFQATT and CDR2 is SNEGSKA (reference sequence).

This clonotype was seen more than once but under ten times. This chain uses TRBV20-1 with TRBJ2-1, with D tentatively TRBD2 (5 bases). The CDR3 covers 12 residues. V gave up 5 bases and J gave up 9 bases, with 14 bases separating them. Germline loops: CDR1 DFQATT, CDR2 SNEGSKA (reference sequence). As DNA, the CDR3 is TGCAGTGCTTCCCCGGGGTTTGGTGAGCAGTTCTTC. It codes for CSASPGFGEQFF.